These 21 T cell receptor beta chains were sequenced from one sample in a study of blood T cell repertoires in COVID-19. Profiling relied on immunoSEQ multiplex PCR, and the TCRdb table lists in-frame clones only, not all of them. The data show roughly 400,000 clones, about 88% seen once. Input material: PBMCs or T cells enriched from blood (not recorded which). Receptor source: a woman aged 18-29 years who had been exposed to COVID-19.

This clone showed up just once. This chain uses TRBV7-2 with TRBJ2-2; D is possibly TRBD2 (6 bases). V lost 5 bases and J 6 bases, leaving 13 bases between the germline ends. This CDR3 has 14 amino acids. Germline values: CDR1 SGHTA, CDR2 FQGNSA. The CDR3: CASSASLAPGELFF. In DNA form, the CDR3 reads TGTGCCAGCAGCGCCTCACTAGCCCCCGGGGAGCTGTTTTTT. Looking up the rest from reference TRBV7-2 and TRBJ2-2 gives the full variable domain: GAGVSQSPSNKVTEKGKDVELRCDPISGHTALYWYRQSLGQGLEFLIYFQGNSAPDKSGLPSDRFSAERTGGSVSTLTIQRTQQEDSAVYLCASSASLAPGELFFGEGSRLTVL.

The V call is TRBV24-1, the J call TRBJ1-2; possibly TRBD1 for D (6 bases). This CDR3 contains 12 residues. Germline V gene sequence: CDR1 KGHDR, CDR2 SFDVKD. Between the trimmed V and J ends, which lost 6 bases and 4 bases, there was a span of 8 bases. CDR3 sequence reads: CATSLRGYGYTF. Here the CDR3 DNA reads TGTGCCACCAGTCTCAGGGGCTATGGCTACACCTTC.

The DNA of the CDR3 is TGTGCCAGCAGCTCCACCACTTCTAACTATGGCTACACCTTC. It translates to CASSSTTSNYGYTF. This rearrangement joins TRBV5-4 to TRBJ1-2; unclear D gene. The CDR3 is 14 amino acids. Germline V gene sequence: CDR1 SGHNT, CDR2 YYREEE (reference sequence). V was cut by 3 bases and J by 0 bases, with 9 bases left in between.

The chain combines TRBV6-5 with TRBJ1-1; TRBD1 agrees at 7 bases. CDR3 length: 13 amino acids. V shed 0 bases and J 11 bases; nucleotides not matched to a gene: 6. Germline CDR1 is MNHEY and CDR2 is SVGAGI. The CDR3 DNA is TGTGCCAGCAGTTACTCCGAAGACAGGGAGGCTTTCTTT. It is translated as CASSYSEDREAFF.

The V call is TRBV29-1, the J call TRBJ1-1; D is possibly TRBD1 (6 bases). The germline CDR1 and CDR2 sequences are SQVTM and ANQGSEA. V lost 4 bases, J lost 2 bases, and 11 bases lay in between. The CDR3 sequence is 13 residues long. In DNA form, the CDR3 reads TGCAGCGTTGCTGGACAGACCAACACTGAAGCTTTCTTT. This sequence encodes CSVAGQTNTEAFF. Full variable domain (remainder filled in from reference TRBV29-1 and TRBJ1-1): SAVISQKPSRDICQRGTSLTIQCQVDSQVTMMFWYRQQPGQSLTLIATANQGSEATYESGFVIDKFPISRPNLTFSTLTVSNMSPEDSSIYLCSVAGQTNTEAFFGQGTRLTVV.

There are a few counts of this clone. CDR3 protein: CASSPQGLAGRETQYF. Here the CDR3 DNA reads TGTGCCAGCAGCCCTCAAGGACTAGCGGGGCGAGAGACCCAGTACTTC. The chain links TRBV7-9 to TRBJ2-5; 12 bases are shared with TRBD2. Looked up from germline, CDR1 is SEHNR and CDR2 is FQNEAQ (reference sequence). This CDR3 is built from 16 residues. The J segment lost 4 bases and the V segment lost 5 bases, leaving 8 bases of the junction unmatched.

The rearrangement uses TRBV15 and TRBJ2-5; D gene ambiguous. The CDR3 contains 12 residues. The ends were cut back, 0 bases at V and 7 bases at J, with 6 bases in the middle. The V gene's germline CDR1 is LNHNV and CDR2 YYDKDF (reference sequence). CDR3 DNA: TGTGCCACCAGCAGAGATCTAGTGACCCAGTACTTC. This codes for CATSRDLVTQYF.

J is TRBJ1-3 and V is TRBV28, with 9 bases aligning to TRBD1. The length of the CDR3 is 13 residues. V lost 3 bases and J lost 9; bases outside the gene matches: 3. Germline V gene sequence: CDR1 MDHEN, CDR2 SYDVKM. The CDR3 here is CASSLGQGGTIYF. The CDR3 DNA follows: TGTGCCAGCAGTTTGGGACAGGGAGGCACCATATATTTT.

This sequence joins TRBV7-9 and TRBJ2-1; 13 bases fit TRBD2. The CDR3 consists of 16 residues. Germline values: CDR1 SEHNR, CDR2 FQNEAQ (reference sequence). V shed 4 bases and J 5 bases; nucleotides not matched to a gene: 5. The CDR3 DNA sequence: TGTGCCAGCAGCTCCCAAGGACTAGCGGGGGACAATGAGCAGTTCTTC. It specifies CASSSQGLAGDNEQFF.

The chain uses TRBV7-3 and TRBJ1-2; 8 bases agree with TRBD1. Germline V CDR1 and CDR2: SGHTA, FQGTGA. The CDR3 loop spans 13 amino acids. Trimming removed 4 bases from V and 7 bases from J; junction bases left unmatched: 5. The chain's CDR3 is CASSSRQGIGYTF. The CDR3 DNA is TGTGCCAGCAGCTCCCGACAGGGGATTGGCTACACCTTC.

The genes are TRBV6-5 and TRBJ2-7; D not certain. V lost 2 bases and J 5 bases, leaving 16 bases between the germline ends. The CDR3 sequence is 15 residues long. Germline V gives CDR1 MNHEY, CDR2 SVGAGI. CDR3 residues: CASSYKTPSRHEQYF. Here the CDR3 DNA reads TGTGCCAGCAGTTACAAGACTCCATCCCGCCACGAGCAGTACTTC.

The rearrangement joins TRBV24-1 to TRBJ1-4, with D hard to call. CDR1 is KGHDR, CDR2 SFDVKD, per germline. This CDR3 spans 15 amino acids. Trimming removed 2 bases at V and 0 bases at J, with 6 bases between. The CDR3 spells CATSDSLATNEKLFF. The CDR3, as DNA: TGTGCCACCAGTGATTCATTAGCAACTAATGAAAAACTGTTTTTT.

The J gene is TRBJ2-5, the V gene TRBV12-5, with 10 bases aligning to TRBD2. The length of the CDR3 is 16 residues. Germline-derived CDR1 and CDR2 are LGHNT and FRNRAP. V gave up 5 bases and J gave up 7 bases; unmatched junction bases: 13. CDR3 in DNA: TGTGCTAGTGGTACTGAGTGGACTAGCGGCGGGAGGACCCAGTACTTC. Its translation: CASGTEWTSGGRTQYF.

Only one count was recorded for this clone. This chain joins TRBV9 and TRBJ2-7; 8 bases fit TRBD1. With 0 bases clipped from V and 5 bases from J, the junction kept 10 bases outside the gene matches. The CDR3 totals 16 residues. Germline V CDR1 and CDR2: SGDLS, YYNGEE. The chain's CDR3 is CASSVAPGQGRDEQYF. The DNA of the CDR3 is TGTGCCAGCAGCGTAGCTCCTGGACAGGGACGCGACGAGCAGTACTTC.

The gene calls are TRBV7-3 and TRBJ2-1; D call uncertain. V lost 4 bases, J lost 12 bases, and 16 bases lay in between. Germline CDR1 and CDR2: SGHTA and FQGTGA. The CDR3 runs 13 residues. The CDR3 sequence is CASSSQPYSGQFF. For the CDR3, the DNA is TGTGCCAGCAGCTCCCAACCCTACTCAGGGCAGTTCTTC.

The rearrangement uses TRBV18 and TRBJ1-1, with D perhaps matching TRBD1 (6 bases). CDR1 KGHSH and CDR2 LQKENI come from the germline V gene. The CDR3 runs to 16 residues. Trimming took 2 bases from V and 7 from J, leaving 20 bases between them. This CDR3 is CASSPSGVNRGSEAFF. The CDR3 DNA is TGTGCCAGCTCACCATCCGGAGTAAATAGGGGGAGTGAAGCTTTCTTT.

The chain links TRBV7-8 to TRBJ2-7, with TRBD1 identical over 7 bases. The germline gives CDR1 SGHVS, CDR2 FQNEAQ. This CDR3 spans 12 amino acids. Trimming cost V 8 bases and J 6 bases; bases outside gene matches: 7. The DNA of the CDR3 is TGTGCCAGCGGCACAGGGGTAGGCGAGCAGTACTTC. Its protein product is CASGTGVGEQYF.

This chain links TRBV7-8 with TRBJ2-7, with 9 positions matching TRBD1. CDR1 and CDR2 (germline): SGHVS, FQNEAQ. There are 16 residues in the CDR3. Trimming took 4 bases from V and 0 from J; bases not matched to a gene: 7. The CDR3, as DNA: TGTGCCAGCAGCTCCCGGACAGGGGTCCTCTCCTACGAGCAGTACTTC. Encoded protein: CASSSRTGVLSYEQYF.

The chain employs TRBV25-1 and TRBJ1-4, with 9 bases aligning to TRBD1. Germline lookup yields CDR1 MGHDK and CDR2 SYGVNS. CDR3 length: 18 residues. V was pared by 3 bases and J by 8 bases, with 16 bases of the junction left unmatched. The CDR3 DNA reads TGTGCCAGCAGTGACCCACTTGGACAGGGGATGTCCCCGGAAAAACTGTTTTTT. Translated: CASSDPLGQGMSPEKLFF.

The chain recombines TRBV19 with TRBJ2-2, with 8 bases fitting TRBD1. The V segment lost 4 bases and the J segment 6 bases; nucleotides outside the gene matches: 7. Germline V lookup: CDR1 LNHDA, CDR2 SQIVND (reference sequence). The length of the CDR3 is 15 residues. As DNA, the CDR3 is TGTGCCAGTAGTAGTGGAGGGACAGGCCCCGGGGAGCTGTTTTTT. It encodes CASSSGGTGPGELFF.

V is TRBV11-2 and J is TRBJ2-5, with 11 positions matching TRBD1. CDR3 length: 17 amino acids. V was clipped by 5 bases and J by 1 base; unmatched bases: 9. In germline, CDR1 is SGHAT, CDR2 FQNNGV. The CDR3 loop is CASSPRPGTGGQETQYF. In DNA form, the CDR3 reads TGTGCCAGCAGCCCCCGACCCGGGACAGGGGGCCAAGAGACCCAGTACTTC.